The clone carrying this T cell receptor (beta chain) was counted once. Germline and junction disagree at one end, which may indicate a read error. The table came from immunoSEQ multiplex PCR; TCRdb's copy has only in-frame clones and leaves some out. The sample contains 95,000 or so clones, roughly 94% of which appear only once. This sample was taken from a study of OX40 agonist ivuxolimab in advanced cancers. Study at large: Partial responses occurred in Three dose-escalation patients, one with hepatocellular carcinoma and two with cutaneous melanoma.

Germline values: CDR1 SGHTA, CDR2 FQGTGA. This CDR3 spans 13 amino acids. This receptor was taken from an adult with an advanced solid tumor such as melanoma, head and neck, liver or kidney cancer. The source was CD4+ or CD8+ T cells sorted from blood, collected in a trial of the OX40 agonist ivuxolimab. The chain combines TRBV7-3 with TRBJ2-1; no clear D gene. Here the CDR3 reads CASRLTSYNEQFF. CDR3 nucleotide sequence: TGTGCCAGCAGGTTAACAAGTTACAATGAGCAGTTCTTC.